This entry is about one TCR beta chain. Its matching antigen is unknown. This sample includes further DNA sequences coding for the same CDR3. Produced via immunoSEQ multiplex PCR; TCRdb's table is partial and in-frame only. The table records about 59,000 clones, roughly four fifths of them present only once. Germline-derived CDR1 and CDR2 are SGHRS and YFSETQ. The CDR3 runs 12 residues. V dropped 0 bases and J dropped 4 bases, with 3 bases sitting between them. This sample was taken from a study of OX40 agonist ivuxolimab in advanced cancers. Study context: In three patients, partial responses were observed, one with hepatocellular carcinoma and two with cutaneous melanoma.

Study-wide points: It was also the case that some nonresponders had low normalized T-cell clonal expansion. Patients with a partial response at 0.1-3.0 mg/kg had among the lowest clonal expansion.

The sequence derives from an adult with an advanced solid tumor such as melanoma, head and neck, liver or kidney cancer. The rearrangement links TRBV5-1 to TRBJ2-3; D unresolved. The sample was CD4+ or CD8+ T cells sorted from blood, taken in a trial of the OX40 agonist ivuxolimab. CDR3: CASSLGADTQYF. The DNA of the CDR3 is TGCGCCAGCAGCTTGGGGGCAGATACGCAGTATTTT. Variable domain in full (rest from reference TRBV5-1 and TRBJ2-3): KAGVTQTPRYLIKTRGQQVTLSCSPISGHRSVSWYQQTPGQGLQFLFEYFSETQRNKGNFPGRFSGRQFSNSRSEMNVSTLELGDSALYLCASSLGADTQYFGPGTRLTVL.